The entry that follows covers one TCR beta chain sequence. The data stem from a study of T cells expressing NK-cell markers. Study details: The TCR beta repertoires were obtained from sorted CD3+CD56+NKG2C+, CD3+CD56+NKG2C- and CD3+CD56-NKG2C+ T cells.

With UMIs, 5'RACE template switching was used to make TCR beta cDNA. TCRdb re-analyzed the 5' RACE reads; it lists each CDR3 protein once, without DNA. Its clone listing holds a few hundred thousand distinct CDR3 sequences. Germline V gives CDR1 SQVTM, CDR2 ANQGSEA. The CDR3 extends over 13 amino acids. The J gene is TRBJ2-1, the V gene TRBV29-1; the TCRdb D gene call, TRBD2, has no DNA to confirm it. The sample was blood T cells: a sorted CD56 or NKG2C T cell subset, CD4+ or CD8+ T cells, or bulk PBMC T cells (not recorded which). The sequence derives from a man aged 18 to 30 in good health. The CDR3 is CSVEGSGLSEQFF.